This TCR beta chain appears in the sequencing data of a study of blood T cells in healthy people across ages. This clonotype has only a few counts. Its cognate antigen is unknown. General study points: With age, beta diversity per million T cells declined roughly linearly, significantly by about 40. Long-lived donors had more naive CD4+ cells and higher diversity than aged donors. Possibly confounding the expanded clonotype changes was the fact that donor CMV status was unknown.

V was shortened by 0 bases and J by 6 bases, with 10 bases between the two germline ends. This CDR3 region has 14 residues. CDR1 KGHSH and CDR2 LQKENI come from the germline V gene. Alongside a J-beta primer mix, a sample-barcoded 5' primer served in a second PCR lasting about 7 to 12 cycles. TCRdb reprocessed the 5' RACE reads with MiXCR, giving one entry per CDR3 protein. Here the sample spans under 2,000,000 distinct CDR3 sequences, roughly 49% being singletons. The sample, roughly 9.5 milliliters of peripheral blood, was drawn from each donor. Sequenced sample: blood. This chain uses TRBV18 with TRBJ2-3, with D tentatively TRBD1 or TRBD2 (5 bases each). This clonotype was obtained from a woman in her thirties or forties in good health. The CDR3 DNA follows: TGTGCCAGCTCACCACCGGGGGAGCCTGATACGCAGTATTTT. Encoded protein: CASSPPGEPDTQYF.